Presented here are 31 T cell receptor beta chains from one specimen sequenced in a study of blood T cell repertoires in COVID-19. Clones were read by immunoSEQ multiplex PCR, and TCRdb kept only the in-frame ones, dropping some. The repertoire holds about 100,000 clones, with 84% as singletons. The source material was peripheral blood. These receptors originate from a man aged 65-85 years with active or convalescent COVID-19.

The V call is TRBV5-1, the J call TRBJ2-5; TRBD2 aligns across 7 bases. J lost 0 bases, V lost 3 bases, and 5 bases had no gene match. The CDR3 runs to 15 residues. In germline, CDR1 is SGHRS, CDR2 YFSETQ. The chain's CDR3 is CASSSERGNQETQYF. The CDR3 region has the DNA TGCGCCAGCAGCTCGGAGCGGGGCAACCAAGAGACCCAGTACTTC.

This clone was recorded only once. The V call is TRBV3-1 (or the pseudogene TRBV3-2), the J call TRBJ2-7, with 9 bases matching TRBD2. J lost 6 bases, V lost 2 bases, and 5 bases had no gene match. The germline V gene encodes CDR1 LGHDT and CDR2 YNNKEL (reference sequence). This CDR3 has 14 amino acids. CDR3 nucleotide sequence: TGTGCCAGCAGCCAACGCGGGGGGGCCGGCGAGCAGTACTTC. It is translated as CASSQRGGAGEQYF.

V and J are TRBV6-6 and TRBJ2-3, with a possible D match to TRBD1 (7 bases). Germline V lookup: CDR1 MNHNY, CDR2 SVGAGI (reference sequence). The CDR3 is made up of 14 amino acids. Trimming pared 4 bases from V and 0 bases from J, leaving 8 bases between. The CDR3 spells CASSSGGSTDTQYF. The CDR3 bases are TGTGCCAGCAGTTCAGGGGGGAGCACAGATACGCAGTATTTT.

The chain links TRBV5-4 to TRBJ2-3; 9 nucleotides match TRBD1. This CDR3 contains 16 residues. Germline CDR1 is SGHNT and CDR2 is YYREEE (reference sequence). V gave up 1 base and J gave up 3 bases; unmatched junction bases: 6. CDR3 in DNA: TGTGCCAGCAGCTTGCCCGGGACAGGGATAACAGATACGCAGTATTTT. This codes for CASSLPGTGITDTQYF.

The chain recombines TRBV5-8 with TRBJ2-3; no firm D call. V was pared by 1 base and J by 7 bases, with 4 bases between. Looked up from germline, CDR1 is SGHTS and CDR2 is YDEGEE. This CDR3 comprises 11 residues. The CDR3 DNA sequence: TGTGCCAGCAGCTTGCCAAATACGCAGTATTTT. The encoded protein is CASSLPNTQYF.

DNA for the CDR3: TGTGCCAGCAGTTCCACTACCGGAGATTCACCCCTCCACTTT. Amino acid sequence: CASSSTTGDSPLHF. The chain recombines TRBV27 with TRBJ1-6; no clear D. The germline CDR1 and CDR2 sequences are MNHEY and SMNVEV (reference sequence). V dropped 4 bases and J dropped 8 bases, with 12 bases sitting between them. This CDR3 is 14 amino acids long.

The CDR3 sequence is CASSSSPGQPQHF. CDR3 coding DNA: TGTGCCAGCAGCTCTTCCCCCGGTCAGCCCCAGCATTTT. The V gene is TRBV11-1, the J gene TRBJ1-5; unclear D gene. Trimming shortened V by 4 bases and J by 6 bases, and 10 bases separated the two germline ends. This CDR3 contains 13 residues. Germline values: CDR1 SGHAT, CDR2 FQDESV (reference sequence). The variable domain in full, with the rest retrieved from reference TRBV11-1 and TRBJ1-5, is EAEVAQSPRYKITEKSQAVAFWCDPISGHATLYWYRQILGQGPELLVQFQDESVVDDSQLPKDRFSAERLKGVDSTLKIQPAELGDSAMYLCASSSSPGQPQHFGDGTRLSIL.

The chain has TRBV7-2 and TRBJ2-3; 9 bases map to TRBD2. The CDR3 spans 16 residues. CDR1 is SGHTA, CDR2 FQGNSA, per germline. J lost 5 bases, V lost 5 bases, and 11 bases had no gene match. The CDR3 region is CASSVRAGGRIDTQYF. CDR3 sequence (DNA): TGTGCCAGCAGCGTAAGGGCGGGGGGGCGTATAGATACGCAGTATTTT.

As regards this clone: At one of its ends the junction is not consistent with the germline gene, which may arise from a read error. This chain links TRBV18 with TRBJ1-2; 7 nucleotides line up with TRBD1. Germline assignment: CDR1 KGHSH and CDR2 LQKENI. There are 13 residues in the CDR3. The CDR3 protein is CASSPGTATAHNF. CDR3 DNA sequence: TGTGCCAGCTCACCCGGGACAGCTACAGCACATAACTTC.

The V call is TRBV29-1, the J call TRBJ2-5; 8 bases line up with TRBD2. V shed 7 bases, J shed 2 bases, and the junction held 6 bases outside the gene matches. CDR1 is SQVTM, CDR2 ANQGSEA, per germline. The CDR3 spans 13 residues. CDR3 amino acids: CSAALAGQETQYF. The CDR3 DNA is TGCAGCGCTGCATTAGCGGGGCAAGAGACCCAGTACTTC.

V is TRBV18 and J is TRBJ2-1; TRBD2 might be the D (5 bases). Trimming left V 0 bases short and J 0 bases short, with 9 bases between. CDR3 size: 16 residues. Germline assignment: CDR1 KGHSH and CDR2 LQKENI. CDR3 sequence (DNA): TGTGCCAGCTCACCACCGACTATCAGCTCCTACAATGAGCAGTTCTTC. This sequence encodes CASSPPTISSYNEQFF.

The chain employs TRBV11-3 and TRBJ2-5; 7 bases map to TRBD2. CDR3 length equals 13 residues. Germline V gene data show CDR1 as SGHNT and CDR2 as YENEEA. Losses at the gene ends were 1 base for V and 5 bases for J; bases not matched to a gene: 1. DNA for the CDR3: TGTGCCAGCAGCTTAGGGGGAGGGGAGACCCAGTACTTC. This codes for CASSLGGGETQYF.

The rearrangement links TRBV10-3 to TRBJ1-5; 11 bases are a match to TRBD1. The CDR3 length is 15 residues. In germline, CDR1 is ENHRY, CDR2 SYGVKD. The trim removed 6 bases at V and 6 bases at J, leaving 7 bases unmatched. CDR3 loop: CAISPGTGGSQPQHF. In DNA form, the CDR3 reads TGTGCCATCAGCCCCGGGACAGGGGGAAGTCAGCCCCAGCATTTT.

The chain links TRBV9 to TRBJ2-2, with 8 bases that match TRBD2. Germline CDR1 reads SGDLS; CDR2 reads YYNGEE. The CDR3 spans 18 residues. Losses at the gene ends were 4 bases for V and 6 bases for J; bases not matched to a gene: 17. The CDR3 region is CASSPPNRAGGIPGELFF. CDR3 in DNA: TGTGCCAGCAGCCCTCCTAATCGGGCGGGGGGTATTCCCGGGGAGCTGTTTTTT. Drawing the rest from reference TRBV9 and TRBJ2-2, the complete variable domain is DSGVTQTPKHLITATGQRVTLRCSPRSGDLSVYWYQQSLDQGLQFLIQYYNGEERAKGNILERFSAQQFPDLHSELNLSSLELGDSALYFCASSPPNRAGGIPGELFFGEGSRLTVL.

The rearrangement joins TRBV30 to TRBJ2-7, with 7 bases that match TRBD2. Trimming at V came to 3 bases and at J to 6 bases, leaving 5 bases not matched to a gene. Germline V gives CDR1 GTSNPN, CDR2 SVGIG (reference sequence). This CDR3 has 12 amino acids. CDR3 sequence: CAWSPGGGEQYF. CDR3 DNA: TGTGCCTGGAGCCCGGGGGGTGGCGAGCAGTACTTC.

J is TRBJ2-5 and V is TRBV12-3 or TRBV12-4, with D maybe TRBD2 (5 bases). There are 11 residues in the CDR3. Trimming took off 4 bases at V and 5 bases at J, with 5 bases between the two ends. CDR3 region: CASSSGETQYF. The DNA for the CDR3 is TGTGCCAGCAGTTCGGGGGAGACCCAGTACTTC.

J is TRBJ2-1 and V is TRBV3-1 (or the pseudogene TRBV3-2); 7 bases fit TRBD2. CDR3 length: 13 residues. Looked up from germline, CDR1 is LGHDT and CDR2 is YNNKEL (reference sequence). Unmatched junction bases numbered 4, after V lost 4 bases and J lost 7 bases. Here the CDR3 reads CASSPLGGNEQFF. CDR3 nucleotide sequence: TGTGCCAGCAGCCCGCTGGGGGGGAATGAGCAGTTCTTC.

The chain uses TRBV18 and TRBJ1-1, with D hard to call. Germline V CDR1 and CDR2: KGHSH, LQKENI. This CDR3 has 14 amino acids. The V end lost 3 bases, the J end lost 5 bases, and 13 bases lay between the germline ends. CDR3 residues: CASSPNAGITEAFF. CDR3 nucleotides: TGTGCCAGCTCACCTAACGCCGGTATTACTGAAGCTTTCTTT.

This rearrangement joins TRBV6-5 to TRBJ1-3; 7 bases are a match to TRBD1. The CDR3 is 16 residues long. CDR1 and CDR2 (germline): MNHEY, SVGAGI. V shed 0 bases and J 5 bases; nucleotides not matched to a gene: 7. The CDR3 protein is CASSYSATGQRNTIYF. The DNA of the CDR3 is TGTGCCAGCAGTTACTCTGCGACAGGGCAAAGAAACACCATATATTTT.

The J gene is TRBJ2-3, the V gene TRBV23-1, with TRBD2 as a possible D gene (7 bases). TRBV23-1 has ORF status, its function being uncertain. V lost 3 bases, J lost 1 base, and 23 bases lay in between. The CDR3 totals 19 residues. This CDR3 is CASSHPIGRGAPGTDTQYF. The CDR3 nucleotides read TGCGCCAGCAGTCACCCGATCGGTCGGGGGGCGCCTGGCACAGATACGCAGTATTTT.

This clone was observed once. This chain joins TRBV2 and TRBJ1-2, with D uncertain. The V end lost 3 bases, the J end lost 2 bases, and 13 bases lay between the germline ends. From germline, CDR1 is SNHLY and CDR2 FYNNEI. The CDR3 extends over 15 amino acids. The CDR3 region is CASSDAQTSNYGYTF. CDR3 coding DNA: TGTGCCAGCAGTGATGCGCAGACTTCCAACTATGGCTACACCTTC. The full variable domain, in which reference TRBV2 and TRBJ1-2 provide the parts outside the CDR3, is EPEVTQTPSHQVTQMGQEVILRCVPISNHLYFYWYRQILGQKVEFLVSFYNNEISEKSEIFDDQFSVERPDGSNFTLKIRSTKLEDSAMYFCASSDAQTSNYGYTFGSGTRLTVV.

CDR3 nucleotides: TGTGCCAGCAGTCGTGGCGGCCATGGCTACACCTTC. Translation gives CASSRGGHGYTF. The V and J genes are TRBV6-5 and TRBJ1-2; no clear D. Between the trimmed V and J ends, which lost 5 bases and 6 bases, there was a span of 10 bases. The CDR3 spans 12 residues. CDR1 and CDR2 from the germline V gene are MNHEY and SVGAGI.

This sequence joins TRBV19 and TRBJ2-7, with a tentative D call TRBD1 (6 bases). The CDR3 runs 11 residues. Per germline, CDR1 LNHDA and CDR2 SQIVND (reference sequence). The V end lost 7 bases, the J end lost 3 bases, and 7 bases lay between the germline ends. Here the CDR3 reads CASKQGYEQYF. The CDR3 DNA is TGTGCCAGTAAACAGGGCTACGAGCAGTACTTC.

The gene calls are TRBV3-1 (or the pseudogene TRBV3-2) and TRBJ2-2; D is possibly TRBD1 (5 bases). The CDR3 length is 16 residues. Trimming pared 2 bases from V and 1 base from J, leaving 11 bases between. Per germline, CDR1 LGHDT and CDR2 YNNKEL (reference sequence). This CDR3 is CASSQWGQRNTGELFF. The CDR3 nucleotides are TGTGCCAGCAGCCAATGGGGCCAACGGAACACCGGGGAGCTGTTTTTT.

The CDR3 bases are TGTGCCAGCAGTCCCACCGGGACACCCAACAATGAGCAGTTCTTC. Translating gives CASSPTGTPNNEQFF. The rearrangement links TRBV11-1 to TRBJ2-1; tentative D call: TRBD1 (6 bases). V was shortened by 6 bases and J by 5 bases, with 17 bases between the two germline ends. This CDR3 is 15 amino acids long. Germline CDR1 and CDR2: SGHAT and FQDESV (reference sequence).

The rearrangement joins TRBV2 to TRBJ2-1, with 10 nucleotides matching TRBD1. CDR1 is SNHLY and CDR2 is FYNNEI in the germline V gene. Trimming removed 3 bases from V and 5 bases from J; junction bases left unmatched: 4. This CDR3 is built from 15 residues. The CDR3 nucleotides are TGTGCCAGCAGTGACTGGACAGGGGGAAACAATGAGCAGTTCTTC. It specifies CASSDWTGGNNEQFF. Variable domain in full (rest from reference TRBV2 and TRBJ2-1): EPEVTQTPSHQVTQMGQEVILRCVPISNHLYFYWYRQILGQKVEFLVSFYNNEISEKSEIFDDQFSVERPDGSNFTLKIRSTKLEDSAMYFCASSDWTGGNNEQFFGPGTRLTVL.

The chain joins TRBV7-9 to TRBJ1-5; the D is unclear. The CDR3 length is 14 residues. Trimming took 0 bases from V and 7 from J, leaving 10 bases between them. Germline V gene data show CDR1 as SEHNR and CDR2 as FQNEAQ (reference sequence). CDR3 sequence (DNA): TGTGCCAGCAGCTTAGCGACGGGAGTCCAGCCCCAGCATTTT. It codes for CASSLATGVQPQHF.

The gene calls are TRBV18 and TRBJ2-5; 11 bases map to TRBD1. The CDR3 sequence is 16 residues long. Germline V gene lookup returns CDR1 KGHSH and CDR2 LQKENI. The J segment lost 5 bases and the V segment lost 3 bases, leaving 8 bases of the junction unmatched. The CDR3 loop reads CASSPLDRGRGETQYF. DNA for the CDR3: TGTGCCAGCTCACCCCTGGACAGGGGGCGCGGGGAGACCCAGTACTTC.

The genes are TRBV7-2 and TRBJ2-7; D may be TRBD1 (5 bases). Trimming took 4 bases from V and 3 from J, leaving 10 bases between them. The length of the CDR3 is 13 residues. Germline V CDR1 and CDR2: SGHTA, FQGNSA. This CDR3 reads CASSSPDSYEQYF. The DNA for the CDR3 is TGTGCCAGCAGCTCTCCTGACAGCTACGAGCAGTACTTC.

DNA of the CDR3: TGTGCCAGCACCATCGACAGGGAACCTTTAACTTCTGGCTACACCTTC. Protein sequence: CASTIDREPLTSGYTF. This chain links TRBV28 with TRBJ1-2, with 7 bases identical to TRBD1. CDR1 and CDR2 from the germline V gene are MDHEN and SYDVKM. The V gene end was trimmed by 7 bases and the J gene end by 7 bases; junction bases not matched to a gene: 18. The CDR3 runs to 16 residues.

The chain joins TRBV7-2 to TRBJ2-1, with 11 bases identical to TRBD2. The germline V gene encodes CDR1 SGHTA and CDR2 FQGNSA. J lost 10 bases, V lost 6 bases, and 8 bases had no gene match. The CDR3 extends over 14 amino acids. The CDR3 sequence is CASSYSGGAREQFF. Written as DNA, the CDR3 is TGTGCCAGCAGTTATAGCGGGGGGGCACGCGAGCAGTTCTTC.